The clone carrying this T cell receptor (beta chain) has more than one count but fewer than ten. The CDR3 loop spans 14 amino acids. The V segment lost 0 bases and the J segment 3 bases; nucleotides outside the gene matches: 5. Germline V CDR1 and CDR2: DFQATT, SNEGSKA (reference sequence). TCRdb re-called the RT-PCR reads with MiXCR, one entry per CDR3 protein. The sample has approximately 720,000 distinct CDR3 sequences; 14% are singletons. The source is a female donor in good health, serving as a healthy control. V and J are TRBV20-1 and TRBJ2-7; 7 bases map to TRBD1. Material for sequencing was memory CD4+ T cells from blood. The CDR3 sequence is CSARDRDRYYEQYF. CDR3 DNA sequence: TGCAGTGCTAGAGATAGGGACAGATACTACGAGCAGTACTTC.